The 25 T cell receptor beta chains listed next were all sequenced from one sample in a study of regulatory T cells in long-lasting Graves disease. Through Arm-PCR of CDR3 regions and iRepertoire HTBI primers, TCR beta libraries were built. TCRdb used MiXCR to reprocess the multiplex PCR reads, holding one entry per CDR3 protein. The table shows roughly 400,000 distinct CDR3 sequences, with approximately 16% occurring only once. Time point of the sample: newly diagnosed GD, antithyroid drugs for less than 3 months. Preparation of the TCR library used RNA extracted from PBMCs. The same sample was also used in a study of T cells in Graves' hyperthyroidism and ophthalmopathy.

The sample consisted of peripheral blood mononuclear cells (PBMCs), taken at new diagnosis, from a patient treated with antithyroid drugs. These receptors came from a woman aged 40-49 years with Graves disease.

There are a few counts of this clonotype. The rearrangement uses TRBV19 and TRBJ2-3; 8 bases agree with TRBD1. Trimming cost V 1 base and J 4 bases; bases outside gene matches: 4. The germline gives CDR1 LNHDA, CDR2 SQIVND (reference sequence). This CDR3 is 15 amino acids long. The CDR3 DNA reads TGTGCCAGTAGTATAGGGACAGGGTACCCAGATACGCAGTATTTT. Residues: CASSIGTGYPDTQYF.

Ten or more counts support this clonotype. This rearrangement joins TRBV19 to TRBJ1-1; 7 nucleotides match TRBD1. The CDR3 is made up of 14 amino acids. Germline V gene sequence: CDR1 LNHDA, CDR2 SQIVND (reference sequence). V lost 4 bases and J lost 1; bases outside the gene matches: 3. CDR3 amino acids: CASSTGQENTEAFF. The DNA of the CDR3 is TGTGCCAGTAGTACCGGACAGGAGAACACTGAAGCTTTCTTT.

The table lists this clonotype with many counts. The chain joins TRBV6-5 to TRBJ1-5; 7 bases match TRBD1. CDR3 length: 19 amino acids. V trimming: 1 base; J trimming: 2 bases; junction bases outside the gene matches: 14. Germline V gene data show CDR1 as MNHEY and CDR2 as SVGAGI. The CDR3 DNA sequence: TGTGCCAGCAGTTACTGGAGGGGAAGGGGGCATGGGGGCAATCAGCCCCAGCATTTT. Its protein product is CASSYWRGRGHGGNQPQHF.

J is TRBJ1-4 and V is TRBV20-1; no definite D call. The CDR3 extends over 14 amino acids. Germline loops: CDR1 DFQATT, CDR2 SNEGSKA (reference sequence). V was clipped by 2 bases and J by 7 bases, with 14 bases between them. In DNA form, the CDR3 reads TGCAGTGCTAGAAAGTTTATTACCGGTGAAAAACTGTTTTTT. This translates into CSARKFITGEKLFF.

The CDR3 bases are TGTGCCAGCAGCCCGACCCTCTTAGTAGCGGGTGATAACTCTGGGGCCAACGTCCTGACTTTC. Protein product: CASSPTLLVAGDNSGANVLTF. The chain joins TRBV3-1 to TRBJ2-6; 7 nucleotides align to TRBD2. The CDR3 runs 21 residues. Germline assignment: CDR1 LGHDT and CDR2 YNNKEL (reference sequence). With V trimmed by 4 bases and J by 0 bases, 18 bases remained unmatched.

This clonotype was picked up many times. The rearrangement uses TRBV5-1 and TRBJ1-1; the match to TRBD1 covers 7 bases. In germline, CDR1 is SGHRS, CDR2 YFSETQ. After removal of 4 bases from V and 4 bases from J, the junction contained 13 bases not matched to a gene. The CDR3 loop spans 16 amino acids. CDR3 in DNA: TGCGCCAGCAGCCTCGGGACAGCGGTTGGGGTCACTGAAGCTTTCTTT. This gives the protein CASSLGTAVGVTEAFF.

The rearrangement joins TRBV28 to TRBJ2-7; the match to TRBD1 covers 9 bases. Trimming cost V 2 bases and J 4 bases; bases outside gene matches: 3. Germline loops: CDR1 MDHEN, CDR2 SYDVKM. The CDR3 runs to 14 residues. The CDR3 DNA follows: TGTGCCAGCAGTTTAAACAGGGGGCGATACGAGCAGTACTTC. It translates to CASSLNRGRYEQYF.

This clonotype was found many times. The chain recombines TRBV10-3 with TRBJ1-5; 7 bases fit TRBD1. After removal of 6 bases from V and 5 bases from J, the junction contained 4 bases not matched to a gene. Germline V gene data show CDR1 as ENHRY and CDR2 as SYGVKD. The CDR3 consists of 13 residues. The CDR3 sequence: CAISRQGDQPQHF. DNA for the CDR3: TGTGCCATCAGCCGACAGGGCGATCAGCCCCAGCATTTT.

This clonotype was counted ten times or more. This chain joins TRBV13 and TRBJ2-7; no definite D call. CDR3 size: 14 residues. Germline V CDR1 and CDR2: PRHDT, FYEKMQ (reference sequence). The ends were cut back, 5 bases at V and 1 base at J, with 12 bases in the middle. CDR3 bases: TGTGCCAGCAGCCGCCGACTGGATTCCTACGAGCAGTACTTC. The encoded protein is CASSRRLDSYEQYF.

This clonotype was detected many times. The chain's CDR3 is CASSKGAGGIYNEQFF. CDR3 coding DNA: TGTGCCAGCAGTAAAGGAGCGGGAGGGATATACAATGAGCAGTTCTTC. This chain connects TRBV6-2 or TRBV6-3 to TRBJ2-1; 10 bases match TRBD2. The CDR3 length is 16 residues. Germline CDR1 MNHEY, CDR2 SVGEGT. Losses at the gene ends were 5 bases for V and 4 bases for J; bases not matched to a gene: 8.

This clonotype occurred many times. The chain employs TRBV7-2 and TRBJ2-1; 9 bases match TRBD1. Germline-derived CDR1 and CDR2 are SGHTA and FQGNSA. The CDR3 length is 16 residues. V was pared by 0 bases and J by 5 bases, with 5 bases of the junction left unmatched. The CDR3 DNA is TGTGCCAGCAGCTTAGCGGGGACAGGGCGAAACAATGAGCAGTTCTTC. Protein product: CASSLAGTGRNNEQFF.

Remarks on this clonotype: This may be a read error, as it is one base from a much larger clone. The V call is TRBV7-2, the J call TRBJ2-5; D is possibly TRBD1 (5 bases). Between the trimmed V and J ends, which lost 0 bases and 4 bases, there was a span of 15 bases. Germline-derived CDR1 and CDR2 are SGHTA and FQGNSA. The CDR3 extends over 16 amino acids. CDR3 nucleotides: TGTACCAGCAGCTTAGCGCTCAGGGAATCGGGAGAGACCCAGTACTTC. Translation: CTSSLALRESGETQYF.

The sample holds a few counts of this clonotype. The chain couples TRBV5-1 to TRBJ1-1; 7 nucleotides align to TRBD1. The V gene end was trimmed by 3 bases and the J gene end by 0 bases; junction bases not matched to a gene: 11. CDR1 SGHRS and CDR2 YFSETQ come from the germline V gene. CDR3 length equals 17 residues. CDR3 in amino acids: CASSSPGTESMNTEAFF. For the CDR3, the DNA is TGCGCCAGCAGCTCCCCTGGGACAGAGAGCATGAACACTGAAGCTTTCTTT.

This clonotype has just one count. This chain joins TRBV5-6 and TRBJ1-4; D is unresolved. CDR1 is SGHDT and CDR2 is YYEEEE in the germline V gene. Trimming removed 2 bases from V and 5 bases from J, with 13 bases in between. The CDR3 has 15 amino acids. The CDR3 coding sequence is TGTGCCAGCAGCTTCGCAACCCGAGAAAATGAAAAACTGTTTTTT. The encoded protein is CASSFATRENEKLFF.

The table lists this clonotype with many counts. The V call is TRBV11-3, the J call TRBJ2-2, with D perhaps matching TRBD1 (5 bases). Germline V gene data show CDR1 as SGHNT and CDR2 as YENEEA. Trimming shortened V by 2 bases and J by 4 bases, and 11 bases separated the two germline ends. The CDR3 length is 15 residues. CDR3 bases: TGTGCCAGCAGCTTACTCCCGACAGCCACCGGGGAGCTGTTTTTT. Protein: CASSLLPTATGELFF.

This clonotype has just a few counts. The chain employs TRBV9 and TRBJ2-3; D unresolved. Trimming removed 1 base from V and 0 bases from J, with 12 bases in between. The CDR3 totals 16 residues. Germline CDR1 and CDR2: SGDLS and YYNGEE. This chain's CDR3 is CASSVYGRGSTDTQYF. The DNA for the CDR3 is TGTGCCAGCAGCGTATATGGCAGAGGAAGCACAGATACGCAGTATTTT.

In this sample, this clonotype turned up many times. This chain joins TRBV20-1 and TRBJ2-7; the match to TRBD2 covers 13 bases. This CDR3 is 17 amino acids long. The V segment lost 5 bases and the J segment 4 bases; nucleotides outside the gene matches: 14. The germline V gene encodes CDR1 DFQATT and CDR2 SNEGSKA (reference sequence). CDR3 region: CSAETSGRSTPLYEQYF. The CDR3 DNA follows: TGCAGTGCTGAGACTAGCGGGAGGTCCACGCCGCTTTACGAGCAGTACTTC.

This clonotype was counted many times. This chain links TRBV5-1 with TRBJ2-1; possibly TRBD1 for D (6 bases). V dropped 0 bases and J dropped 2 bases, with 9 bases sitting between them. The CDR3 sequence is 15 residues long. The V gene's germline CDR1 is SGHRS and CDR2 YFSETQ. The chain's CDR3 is CASSLDRVAYNEQFF. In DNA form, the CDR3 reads TGCGCCAGCAGCTTGGACAGGGTCGCCTACAATGAGCAGTTCTTC. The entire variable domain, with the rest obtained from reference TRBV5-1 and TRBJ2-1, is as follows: KAGVTQTPRYLIKTRGQQVTLSCSPISGHRSVSWYQQTPGQGLQFLFEYFSETQRNKGNFPGRFSGRQFSNSRSEMNVSTLELGDSALYLCASSLDRVAYNEQFFGPGTRLTVL.

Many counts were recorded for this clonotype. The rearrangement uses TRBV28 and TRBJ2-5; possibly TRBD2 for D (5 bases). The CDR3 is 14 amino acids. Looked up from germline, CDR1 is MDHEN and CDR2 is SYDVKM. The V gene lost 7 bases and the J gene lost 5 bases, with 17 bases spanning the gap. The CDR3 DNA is TGTGCCAGCACCCTTATTCGGAGGCCTGAGACCCAGTACTTC. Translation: CASTLIRRPETQYF.

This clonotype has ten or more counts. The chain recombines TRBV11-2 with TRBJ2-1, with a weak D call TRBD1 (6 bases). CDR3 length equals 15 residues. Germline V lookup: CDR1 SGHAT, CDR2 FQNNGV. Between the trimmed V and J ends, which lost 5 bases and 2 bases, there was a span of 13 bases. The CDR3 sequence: CASSPPGQTYNEQFF. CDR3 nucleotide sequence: TGTGCCAGCAGCCCACCCGGACAGACCTACAATGAGCAGTTCTTC.

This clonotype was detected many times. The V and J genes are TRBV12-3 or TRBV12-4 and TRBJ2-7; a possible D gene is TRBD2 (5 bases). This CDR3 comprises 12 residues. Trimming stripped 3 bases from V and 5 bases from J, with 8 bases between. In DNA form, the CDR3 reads TGTGCCAGCAGTTTTAGAGGGAACGAGCAGTACTTC. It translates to CASSFRGNEQYF.

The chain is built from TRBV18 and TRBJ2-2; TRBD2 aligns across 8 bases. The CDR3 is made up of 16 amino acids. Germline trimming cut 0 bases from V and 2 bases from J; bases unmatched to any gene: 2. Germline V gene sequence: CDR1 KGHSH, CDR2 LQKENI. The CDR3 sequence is CASSPPREGNTGELFF. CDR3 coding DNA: TGTGCCAGCTCACCACCCCGGGAGGGCAACACCGGGGAGCTGTTTTTT.

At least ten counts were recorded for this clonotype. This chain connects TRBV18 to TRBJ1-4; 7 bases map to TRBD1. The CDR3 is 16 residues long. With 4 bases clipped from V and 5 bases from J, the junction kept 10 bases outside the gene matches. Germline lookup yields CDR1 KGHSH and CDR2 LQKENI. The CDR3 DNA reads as TGTGCCAGCTCACTCTCCGGACAGGCCTCAAATGAAAAACTGTTTTTT. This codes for CASSLSGQASNEKLFF. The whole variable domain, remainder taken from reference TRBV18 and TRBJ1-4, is NAGVMQNPRHLVRRRGQEARLRCSPMKGHSHVYWYRQLPEEGLKFMVYLQKENIIDESGMPKERFSAEFPKEGPSILRIQQVVRGDSAAYFCASSLSGQASNEKLFFGSGTQLSVL.

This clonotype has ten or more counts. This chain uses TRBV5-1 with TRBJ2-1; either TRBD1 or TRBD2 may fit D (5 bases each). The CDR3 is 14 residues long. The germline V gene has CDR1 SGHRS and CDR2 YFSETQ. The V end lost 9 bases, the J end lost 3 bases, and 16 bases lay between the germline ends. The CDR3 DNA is TGCGCCACTAATTCGGGACCAGACTACAATGAGCAGTTCTTC. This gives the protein CATNSGPDYNEQFF.

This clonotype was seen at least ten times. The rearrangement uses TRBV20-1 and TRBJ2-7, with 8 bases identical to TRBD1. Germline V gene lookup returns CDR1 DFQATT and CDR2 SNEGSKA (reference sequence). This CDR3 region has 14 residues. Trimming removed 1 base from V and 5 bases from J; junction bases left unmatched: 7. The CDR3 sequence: CSARADRGSDEQYF. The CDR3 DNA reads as TGCAGTGCTAGAGCCGACAGGGGAAGCGACGAGCAGTACTTC.